This entry describes one T cell receptor (beta chain). The target antigen is unknown. One end of the junction is discordant with germline, which a read error may explain. The data belong to a study of blood T cells in healthy people across ages. Russia was home to the donors, healthy Caucasian individuals aged roughly 6 to 100. Sample-barcoded 5' priming and a J-beta primer mix drove a second PCR of about 6 to 11 cycles. The template-switch adaptor, which had 12 random nucleotides, put a tag on each cDNA molecule. TCRdb itself ran the 5' RACE reads through MiXCR, one entry per CDR3 protein. The sample consists of 1.8 million or so distinct CDR3 sequences, about two fifths of them appearing once. Overall study findings and caveats: A strong correlation was found between TCR beta diversity and the percentage of naive T cells.

This clonotype was obtained from a human donor in good health. The source material was blood.

In DNA, the CDR3 is TGTGCCAGCAGTGTCCGTGGGACTAGCTCCCACGAGCAGTACTTC. The encoded protein is CASSVRGTSSHEQYF. The rearrangement uses TRBV2 and TRBJ2-7; 9 bases align to TRBD2. Per germline, CDR1 SNHLY and CDR2 FYNNEI. The CDR3 is 15 amino acids.